This TCR beta chain was retrieved from a study of early stage breast cancer tumors. Study findings and constraints: Enriched TCRB sequences shared across patients were mostly commonly generated sequences. Comparing each tissue with blood distinguished tumor from normal in 14 of 16 patients.

Libraries were prepared by immunoSEQ multiplex PCR; TCRdb keeps only in-frame clonotypes and omits some of them. The table has around 41,000 clones, around 72% seen once; the top ten hold around 7.2%. Remarks on this clone: Its antigen is currently unknown.

This receptor was taken from a person aged 45 to 59 with breast cancer. The sample consisted of blood.

CDR3 bases: TGTGCCAGCAGCCCACTAGCGGGGGGGCGGACCGGGGAGCTGTTTTTT. Protein: CASSPLAGGRTGELFF. This rearrangement joins TRBV5-6 to TRBJ2-2; 13 nucleotides align to TRBD2. Looked up from germline, CDR1 is SGHDT and CDR2 is YYEEEE. The CDR3 totals 16 residues. The V and J ends lost 4 bases and 5 bases, in that order; junction bases with no gene match: 5.